A selection of T cell receptor beta chains follows, all from one sample in a study of human T cells and chemical hapten exposure. In TCRdb, the RACE reads were re-called with MiXCR into one record per CDR3 protein. The sample records just over 70,000 distinct CDR3 sequences, around 10% being singletons. This material consisted of whole blood, taken in connection with sensitization to the hapten diphenylcyclopropenone (DPC). Receptors were obtained from a woman aged 45 to 65 with alopecia areata. Some clones in this sample may be carry-over from other donors' samples. Each CDR3 is given with its conserved first and last residue. The order of the fields is D gene, J gene, clone size, V gene, CDR3 DNA, CDR3 protein. D genes are given only for firm matches. Some rows have no size entry. The others give once, few or many, or a class for an expanded clone.

D gene: NA
J gene: TRBJ1-1
clone size: many
V gene: TRBV6-5
CDR3 DNA: TGTGCCAGCAGTTCAACGGGGGCTGGAGGGTACACTGAAGCTTTCTTT
CDR3 protein: CASSSTGAGGYTEAFF

D gene: NA
J gene: TRBJ2-7
clone size: many
V gene: TRBV20-1
CDR3 DNA: TGCAGTGCTGTCCGAGGAACCGTTGAGTACTTC
CDR3 protein: CSAVRGTVEYF

D gene: NA
J gene: TRBJ2-1
clone size: many
V gene: TRBV28
CDR3 DNA: TGTGCCAGCAGCCTGGACTGGGCCGGGGGTGGACAGTTCTTC
CDR3 protein: CASSLDWAGGGQFF

D gene: NA
J gene: TRBJ2-6
clone size: NA
V gene: TRBV7-6
CDR3 DNA: TGTGCCAGCAGCTTAGTAGGGGGGCCAGGGGCCAACGTCCTGACTTTC
CDR3 protein: CASSLVGGPGANVLTF

D gene: NA
J gene: TRBJ2-5
clone size: few
V gene: TRBV25-1
CDR3 DNA: TGTGCCAGCGCCCTTCCTAATGAGGGGGAGACCCAGTACTTC
CDR3 protein: CASALPNEGETQYF

D gene: TRBD1
J gene: TRBJ1-3
clone size: many
V gene: TRBV10-2
CDR3 DNA: TGCGCCAGCAGTATCGACAGGGGCAGGGGAAACACCATATATTTT
CDR3 protein: CASSIDRGRGNTIYF

D gene: NA
J gene: TRBJ2-7
clone size: many
V gene: TRBV7-2
CDR3 DNA: TGTGCCAGCAGCTTAGAGAGACTCTACGAGCAGTACTTC
CDR3 protein: CASSLERLYEQYF

D gene: NA
J gene: TRBJ2-1
clone size: few
V gene: TRBV7-2
CDR3 DNA: TGTGCCAGCAGCGCACAGGGTAATGAGCAGTTCTTC
CDR3 protein: CASSAQGNEQFF

D gene: TRBD1
J gene: TRBJ2-3
clone size: NA
V gene: TRBV12-3/TRBV12-4
CDR3 DNA: TGTGCCAGCAGTTTGGGGACAGCAGATACGCAGTATTTT
CDR3 protein: CASSLGTADTQYF

D gene: NA
J gene: TRBJ2-1
clone size: many
V gene: TRBV7-9
CDR3 DNA: TGTGCCAGCAGCTTAGAAGGCAATGAGCAGTTCTTC
CDR3 protein: CASSLEGNEQFF

D gene: NA
J gene: TRBJ2-1
clone size: many
V gene: TRBV29-1
CDR3 DNA: TGCAGCGTTGGAGTTCCCGAGCAGTTCTTC
CDR3 protein: CSVGVPEQFF

D gene: TRBD2
J gene: TRBJ2-1
clone size: NA
V gene: TRBV7-6
CDR3 DNA: TGTGCCAGCAGCTTAACAGGCGGGAGTTCCTACAATGAGCAGTTCTTC
CDR3 protein: CASSLTGGSSYNEQFF

D gene: TRBD1
J gene: TRBJ1-6
clone size: few
V gene: TRBV4-1
CDR3 DNA: TGCGCCAGCAGCCAAGGTGGACAGGCGAGCTCCTATAATTCACCCCTCCACTTT
CDR3 protein: CASSQGGQASSYNSPLHF

D gene: TRBD2
J gene: TRBJ2-3
clone size: few
V gene: TRBV27
CDR3 DNA: TGTGCCAGCAGTTTACTGCGGGGGAACACAGATACGCAGTATTTT
CDR3 protein: CASSLLRGNTDTQYF

D gene: NA
J gene: TRBJ2-7
clone size: few
V gene: TRBV6-1
CDR3 DNA: TGTGCCAGCAGTGAAGGGCTTGGGATTACCTACGAGCAGTACTTC
CDR3 protein: CASSEGLGITYEQYF

D gene: NA
J gene: TRBJ2-1
clone size: few
V gene: TRBV29-1
CDR3 DNA: TGCAGCGTTACCGGTGAATACAATGAGCAGTTCTTC
CDR3 protein: CSVTGEYNEQFF

D gene: TRBD2
J gene: TRBJ2-2
clone size: many
V gene: TRBV4-1
CDR3 DNA: TGCGCCAGCAGCCAAGAGGTTCGGGAGGACGGGGAGCTGTTTTTT
CDR3 protein: CASSQEVREDGELFF

D gene: TRBD2
J gene: TRBJ2-3
clone size: many
V gene: TRBV11-2
CDR3 DNA: TGTGCCAGCAGCTTAGATGTCGGACTAGGAAATACGCAGTATTTT
CDR3 protein: CASSLDVGLGNTQYF

D gene: NA
J gene: TRBJ1-4
clone size: many
V gene: TRBV11-2
CDR3 DNA: TGTGCCAGCAGCTCCCGCAGGGGAGCAGGAGGGGTGATGCTGTTTTTT
CDR3 protein: CASSSRRGAGGVMLFF

D gene: NA
J gene: TRBJ1-5
clone size: few
V gene: TRBV20-1
CDR3 DNA: TGCAGTGCTAGTAAAGGGGCAGGGCACAATCAGCCCCAGCATTTT
CDR3 protein: CSASKGAGHNQPQHF

D gene: NA
J gene: TRBJ1-5
clone size: many
V gene: TRBV6-1
CDR3 DNA: TGTGCCAGCACCCCTCACCAGGGCAGGGTAGGGAATCAGCCCCAGCATTTT
CDR3 protein: CASTPHQGRVGNQPQHF

D gene: NA
J gene: TRBJ1-5
clone size: NA
V gene: TRBV11-2
CDR3 DNA: TGTGCCAGCAGCTTGTCGGATGGGTTCAATCAGCCCCAGCATTTT
CDR3 protein: CASSLSDGFNQPQHF

D gene: NA
J gene: TRBJ2-3
clone size: few
V gene: TRBV5-1
CDR3 DNA: TGCGCCAGCAGCTTAGGGGACCCTAGCACAGATACGCAGTATTTT
CDR3 protein: CASSLGDPSTDTQYF

D gene: NA
J gene: TRBJ2-3
clone size: many
V gene: TRBV7-2
CDR3 DNA: TGTGCCAGCAGCTTAGGACTAGATCCAGATACGCAGTATTTT
CDR3 protein: CASSLGLDPDTQYF

D gene: NA
J gene: TRBJ1-3
clone size: few
V gene: TRBV3-1
CDR3 DNA: TGTGCCAGCAGCCAGGGCTCTAGGGGTTACACCATATATTTT
CDR3 protein: CASSQGSRGYTIYF

D gene: NA
J gene: TRBJ2-1
clone size: few
V gene: TRBV4-3
CDR3 DNA: TGCGCCAGCAGCCAAGATTCCCGTGAGAATGAGCAGTTCTTC
CDR3 protein: CASSQDSRENEQFF

D gene: NA
J gene: TRBJ2-5
clone size: few
V gene: TRBV5-1
CDR3 DNA: TGCGCCAGCAGCTTGGTTCTACAGGGCCAAGAGACCCAGTACTTC
CDR3 protein: CASSLVLQGQETQYF

D gene: NA
J gene: TRBJ2-7
clone size: many
V gene: TRBV9
CDR3 DNA: TGTGCCAGCAGCGTTTCGGAAGCCAGCTCCTACGAGCAGTACTTC
CDR3 protein: CASSVSEASSYEQYF

D gene: NA
J gene: TRBJ1-2
clone size: many
V gene: TRBV29-1
CDR3 DNA: TGCAGCGTAGCCGAACAGGGAAACTATGGCTACACCTTC
CDR3 protein: CSVAEQGNYGYTF

D gene: NA
J gene: TRBJ1-3
clone size: few
V gene: TRBV10-3
CDR3 DNA: TGTGCCATCAGCCCACCCCTCGGGTCTGGAAACACCATATATTTT
CDR3 protein: CAISPPLGSGNTIYF

D gene: NA
J gene: TRBJ2-6
clone size: few
V gene: TRBV7-2
CDR3 DNA: TGTGCCAGCAGCTTACGAGGTGGAGCTGGGGCCAACGTCCTGACTTTC
CDR3 protein: CASSLRGGAGANVLTF

D gene: TRBD1
J gene: TRBJ1-2
clone size: many
V gene: TRBV28
CDR3 DNA: TGTGCCAGCTCGGCCCGGGACAGGGGATACGGCTACACCTTC
CDR3 protein: CASSARDRGYGYTF

D gene: NA
J gene: TRBJ2-5
clone size: NA
V gene: TRBV11-2
CDR3 DNA: TGTGCCAGCACTTGGGGGTCCCAAGAGACCCAGTACTTC
CDR3 protein: CASTWGSQETQYF

D gene: NA
J gene: TRBJ2-1
clone size: NA
V gene: TRBV7-9
CDR3 DNA: TGTGCCAGCAGCTTAGTTAATTCCAGGGCCAGGAAAGCCTACAATGAGCAGTTCTTC
CDR3 protein: CASSLVNSRARKAYNEQFF

D gene: NA
J gene: TRBJ1-1
clone size: many
V gene: TRBV28
CDR3 DNA: TGTGCCAGCAGTTTACCGACCGGGTCTCCACCACCTGAAGCTTTCTTT
CDR3 protein: CASSLPTGSPPPEAFF

D gene: NA
J gene: TRBJ2-7
clone size: NA
V gene: TRBV7-2
CDR3 DNA: TGTGCCAGCAGCATAGGGGTATCCTACGAGCAGTACTTC
CDR3 protein: CASSIGVSYEQYF

D gene: NA
J gene: TRBJ1-2
clone size: many
V gene: TRBV7-2
CDR3 DNA: TGTGCCAGCAGCTTAGACGGGGTCACCTATGGCTACACCTTC
CDR3 protein: CASSLDGVTYGYTF

D gene: NA
J gene: TRBJ2-1
clone size: many
V gene: TRBV18
CDR3 DNA: TGTGCCAGCTCACGAGGGTCCAGTGAGCAGTTCTTC
CDR3 protein: CASSRGSSEQFF

D gene: NA
J gene: TRBJ2-1
clone size: NA
V gene: TRBV6-6
CDR3 DNA: TGTGCCAGCAGTCCACAGGGAGAATCTGAGCAGTTCTTC
CDR3 protein: CASSPQGESEQFF

D gene: TRBD2
J gene: TRBJ2-3
clone size: many
V gene: TRBV6-5
CDR3 DNA: TGTGCCAGCAGTTACTCCCGACTAGCGGGAGATCTAGATACGCAGTATTTT
CDR3 protein: CASSYSRLAGDLDTQYF

D gene: NA
J gene: TRBJ2-1
clone size: few
V gene: TRBV5-1
CDR3 DNA: TGCGCCAGCAGCTTGCAAGTCGGGCAGGAGCAGTTCTTC
CDR3 protein: CASSLQVGQEQFF

D gene: TRBD2
J gene: TRBJ2-1
clone size: NA
V gene: TRBV6-5
CDR3 DNA: TGTGCCAGCGGAGTTCAGCGGGAGGTCAATGAGCAGTTCTTC
CDR3 protein: CASGVQREVNEQFF

D gene: NA
J gene: TRBJ2-7
clone size: NA
V gene: TRBV7-2
CDR3 DNA: TGTGCCAGCGCAAAAGAGTCAAGGATGAGGTACGAGCAGTACTTC
CDR3 protein: CASAKESRMRYEQYF

D gene: TRBD1
J gene: TRBJ2-7
clone size: NA
V gene: TRBV7-7
CDR3 DNA: TGTGCTAGCAGCCCAGCACAGGGGGCCCTAAACGAGCAGTACTTC
CDR3 protein: CASSPAQGALNEQYF

D gene: NA
J gene: TRBJ1-4
clone size: many
V gene: TRBV11-2
CDR3 DNA: TGTGCCAGCAGCTTAAACGGACACCGGCTTGTTTTT
CDR3 protein: CASSLNGHRLVF

D gene: NA
J gene: TRBJ1-4
clone size: few
V gene: TRBV4-3
CDR3 DNA: TGCGCCAGCAGCCATGAAACAACTAATGAAAAACTGTTTTTT
CDR3 protein: CASSHETTNEKLFF

D gene: NA
J gene: TRBJ2-2
clone size: NA
V gene: TRBV5-1
CDR3 DNA: TGCGCCAGCAGCTTGGCCTCCAGGACGAGTACCGGGGAGCTGTTTTTT
CDR3 protein: CASSLASRTSTGELFF

D gene: TRBD2
J gene: TRBJ2-7
clone size: few
V gene: TRBV6-6
CDR3 DNA: TGTGCCAGCAGTTTCAACGGACTAGGAGGCTACGAGCAGTACTTC
CDR3 protein: CASSFNGLGGYEQYF

D gene: NA
J gene: TRBJ2-2
clone size: many
V gene: TRBV7-7
CDR3 DNA: TGTGCTAGCAGCTCCCCGGGCGGGGAGCTGTTTTTT
CDR3 protein: CASSSPGGELFF

D gene: NA
J gene: TRBJ2-6
clone size: NA
V gene: TRBV28
CDR3 DNA: TGTGCCAGCACCCGTCGGATGGGGGCCAACGTCCTGACTTTC
CDR3 protein: CASTRRMGANVLTF

D gene: TRBD1
J gene: TRBJ2-7
clone size: many
V gene: TRBV9
CDR3 DNA: TGTGCCAGCAGCCCGCAGGGGGCCTACGAGCAGTACTTC
CDR3 protein: CASSPQGAYEQYF

D gene: NA
J gene: TRBJ2-2
clone size: NA
V gene: TRBV27
CDR3 DNA: TGTGCCACCAGGGGGGGTTGGTCCGGGGAGCTGTTTTTT
CDR3 protein: CATRGGWSGELFF

D gene: NA
J gene: TRBJ1-1
clone size: NA
V gene: TRBV7-2
CDR3 DNA: TGTGCCAGCAGCTTAGGGGGTCAGGGGACTGAAGCTTTCTTT
CDR3 protein: CASSLGGQGTEAFF

D gene: NA
J gene: TRBJ2-3
clone size: NA
V gene: TRBV5-1
CDR3 DNA: TGCACCAGCAGCTTGGGTGTTATCGGGAGAGGAACAGATACGCAGTATTTT
CDR3 protein: CTSSLGVIGRGTDTQYF

D gene: TRBD1
J gene: TRBJ1-1
clone size: many
V gene: TRBV6-1
CDR3 DNA: TGTGCCAGCAGTTTTCCTACAGGGGGCAGGGATATCGGGAACACTGAAGCTTTCTTT
CDR3 protein: CASSFPTGGRDIGNTEAFF

D gene: TRBD1
J gene: TRBJ1-2
clone size: NA
V gene: TRBV4-1
CDR3 DNA: TGCGCCAGCAGCCGAGCCACCGGGACAGCCTATGGCTACACCTTC
CDR3 protein: CASSRATGTAYGYTF

D gene: TRBD1
J gene: TRBJ1-1
clone size: NA
V gene: TRBV7-2
CDR3 DNA: TGTGCCAGCAGCTCCGACAGGGGAGGGTACACTGAAGCTTTCTTT
CDR3 protein: CASSSDRGGYTEAFF